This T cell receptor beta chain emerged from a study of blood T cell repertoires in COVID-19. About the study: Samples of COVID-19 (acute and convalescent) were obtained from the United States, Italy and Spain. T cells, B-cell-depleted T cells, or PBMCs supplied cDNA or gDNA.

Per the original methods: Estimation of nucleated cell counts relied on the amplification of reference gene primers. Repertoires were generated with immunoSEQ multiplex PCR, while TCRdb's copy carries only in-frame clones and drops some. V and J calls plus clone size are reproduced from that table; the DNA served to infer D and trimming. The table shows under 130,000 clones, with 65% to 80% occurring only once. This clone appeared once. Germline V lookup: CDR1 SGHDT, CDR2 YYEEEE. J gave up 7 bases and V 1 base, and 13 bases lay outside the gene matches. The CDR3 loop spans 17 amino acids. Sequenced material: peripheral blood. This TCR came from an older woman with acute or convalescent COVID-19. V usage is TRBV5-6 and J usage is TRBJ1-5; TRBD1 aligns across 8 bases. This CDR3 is CASSLRAGGANGQPQHF. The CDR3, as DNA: TGTGCCAGCAGCTTGAGGGCAGGGGGCGCGAACGGGCAGCCCCAGCATTTT.